This T cell receptor beta chain was documented in a study of cytomegalovirus exposure and HLA in healthy donors. Study outcomes and limitations: Three of the chains that were CMV-associated were confirmed in vitro to be specific for CMV antigens. What was likely a sequencing artifact was a cluster of highly shared sequence variants.

As concerns this clone: Its specificity is not known.

PCR employed 60 Vbeta and 13 Jbeta primers. Using immunoSEQ multiplex PCR, the repertoire was profiled, and TCRdb retains in-frame clones only, with some absent. This table holds about 53,000 clones. From germline, CDR1 is MNHNY and CDR2 SVGAGI (reference sequence). The V and J ends lost 2 bases and 0 bases respectively, with 9 bases between them. There are 15 residues in the CDR3. This clonotype was obtained from a man between 18 and 35 years old in good health and CMV-seropositive. The chain joins TRBV6-6 to TRBJ2-3, with D possibly TRBD2 on 6 matching bases. The sample taken for sequencing was PBMCs. CDR3 nucleotide sequence: TGTGCCAGCAGTTACGGGACTTCGAGCACAGATACGCAGTATTTT. Protein sequence: CASSYGTSSTDTQYF.